The clone carrying this T cell receptor beta chain was counted between two and nine times. The entry originates in a study of control samples from healthy donors and cancer patients. This CDR3 is built from 16 residues. With 6 bases clipped from V and 5 bases from J, the junction kept 15 bases outside the gene matches. Germline values: CDR1 MNHEY, CDR2 SMNVEV (reference sequence). Method: immunoSEQ multiplex PCR; TCRdb's copy keeps in-frame clones and lacks some. The sample lists about 180,000 clones, just over 90% occurring once. The chain couples TRBV27 to TRBJ2-5, with 7 nucleotides matching TRBD1. Source material: blood. The receptor was derived from a man in his thirties or forties in good health. CDR3 sequence (DNA): TGTGCCAGCAGCTCAATGCAAGGGGGCTTCCAGGAGACCCAGTACTTC. It translates to CASSSMQGGFQETQYF.